Each of the 6 T cell receptor beta chains below was sequenced from the same sample in a study of blood T cell repertoires in COVID-19. Sequencing was performed with immunoSEQ multiplex PCR; in TCRdb, only in-frame clones are kept and a portion is missing. The table lists about 270,000 clones, roughly nine tenths of them singletons. The specimen sequenced was peripheral blood. These receptors were taken from a man between 60 and 75 years old who had recovered from COVID-19.

This chain links TRBV7-2 with TRBJ2-7, with 7 bases lining up with TRBD2. The CDR3 length is 15 residues. J lost 0 bases, V lost 4 bases, and 6 bases had no gene match. The V gene's germline CDR1 is SGHTA and CDR2 FQGNSA. CDR3 nucleotides: TGTGCCAGCAGCTCGAGCGGGGTAAGCTCCTACGAGCAGTACTTC. Encoded protein: CASSSSGVSSYEQYF.

This chain links TRBV13 with TRBJ1-2, with D possibly being TRBD1 (6 bases). This CDR3 has 14 residues. From germline, CDR1 is PRHDT and CDR2 FYEKMQ (reference sequence). V was cut by 7 bases and J by 4 bases, with 16 bases left in between. CDR3: CASNRGGPSYGYTF. The CDR3 DNA is TGTGCCAGCAACCGTGGGGGCCCTTCCTATGGCTACACCTTC. The full variable domain, its missing parts supplied by reference TRBV13 and TRBJ1-2, is AAGVIQSPRHLIKEKRETATLKCYPIPRHDTVYWYQQGPGQDPQFLISFYEKMQSDKGSIPDRFSAQQFSDYHSELNMSSLELGDSALYFCASNRGGPSYGYTFGSGTRLTVV.

This clone showed up just once. J is TRBJ2-7 and V is TRBV9, with TRBD1 matching over 10 bases. Unmatched junction bases numbered 7, after V lost 6 bases and J lost 4 bases. Per germline, CDR1 SGDLS and CDR2 YYNGEE. The CDR3 sequence is 14 residues long. This CDR3 reads CASTKGQGNYEQYF. For the CDR3, the DNA is TGTGCCAGCACGAAGGGACAGGGGAATTACGAGCAGTACTTC.

This chain joins TRBV7-2 and TRBJ1-5; D is uncertain. This CDR3 region has 13 residues. Germline V gene lookup returns CDR1 SGHTA and CDR2 FQGNSA. The V and J ends lost 4 bases and 3 bases respectively, with 7 bases between them. CDR3 in DNA: TGTGCCAGCAGCTCTACGTACAATCAGCCCCAGCATTTT. This translates into CASSSTYNQPQHF.

V is TRBV27 and J is TRBJ2-7, with TRBD1 identical over 7 bases. In germline, CDR1 is MNHEY, CDR2 SMNVEV (reference sequence). V shed 6 bases, J shed 4 bases, and the junction held 9 bases outside the gene matches. The CDR3 has 14 amino acids. The CDR3 here is CASSYKGANYEQYF. The CDR3 nucleotides are TGTGCCAGCAGCTATAAGGGGGCAAATTACGAGCAGTACTTC.

The rearrangement joins TRBV11-2 to TRBJ2-6; D ambiguous. Germline CDR1 and CDR2: SGHAT and FQNNGV. The V end lost 4 bases, the J end lost 1 base, and 11 bases lay between the germline ends. This CDR3 is 16 amino acids long. CDR3 nucleotides: TGTGCCAGCAGCTCCCTGGGCATTTCTGGGGCCAACGTCCTGACTTTC. It translates to CASSSLGISGANVLTF.